The 28 T cell receptor beta chains in this list originate from one sample, sequenced in a study of CD8 T cells in ankylosing spondylitis. Study-level findings and limits: Several highly homologous variants made up a TCR beta motif, and this motif appeared characteristic of ankylosing spondylitis blood.

No antigen has been identified for these receptors. TCRdb called the 5' RACE reads again in MiXCR, with one record for every CDR3 protein. The sample has more than 500,000 distinct CDR3 sequences, over 4% seen once; the top ten hold roughly 3.5%. Sequencing input: blood, either unsorted or a sorted T cell fraction (not recorded which). The receptors were sampled from a male donor with ankylosing spondylitis.

This clonotype has ten or more counts. The rearrangement links TRBV5-1 to TRBJ1-1; 8 positions match TRBD1. The CDR3 contains 13 residues. CDR1 is SGHRS and CDR2 is YFSETQ in the germline V gene. V lost 7 bases to trimming and J lost 7 bases; unmatched junction nucleotides: 9. The CDR3 spells CASCRQGQGEAFF. The CDR3 DNA sequence: TGCGCCAGCTGCCGACAGGGGCAGGGTGAAGCTTTCTTT. The whole variable domain, remainder taken from reference TRBV5-1 and TRBJ1-1, is KAGVTQTPRYLIKTRGQQVTLSCSPISGHRSVSWYQQTPGQGLQFLFEYFSETQRNKGNFPGRFSGRQFSNSRSEMNVSTLELGDSALYLCASCRQGQGEAFFGQGTRLTVV.

This clonotype was found many times. The chain combines TRBV24-1 with TRBJ2-2, with 10 bases that match TRBD1. This CDR3 contains 16 residues. V gave up 3 bases and J gave up 4 bases; unmatched junction bases: 4. The germline CDR1 and CDR2 sequences are KGHDR and SFDVKD. CDR3 in amino acids: CATSDPDRGGTGELFF. The CDR3 DNA sequence: TGTGCCACCAGTGATCCGGACAGGGGGGGCACCGGGGAGCTGTTTTTT.

In this sample, this clonotype turned up many times. This rearrangement joins TRBV5-1 to TRBJ2-1; tentative D call: TRBD1 (5 bases). CDR3 size: 15 residues. The germline V gene has CDR1 SGHRS and CDR2 YFSETQ. Trimming removed 4 bases at V and 10 bases at J, with 21 bases between. Here the CDR3 reads CASSITPSKGREQFF. DNA of the CDR3: TGCGCCAGCAGCATAACCCCGAGTAAGGGGCGGGAGCAGTTCTTC.

In its sample, this clonotype was seen many times. The chain has TRBV5-1 and TRBJ2-1; 7 bases are a match to TRBD2. V lost 7 bases to trimming and J lost 2 bases; unmatched junction nucleotides: 6. The CDR3 is 14 residues long. Per the germline V gene, CDR1 is SGHRS and CDR2 is YFSETQ. CDR3 in DNA: TGCGCCAGCGGAAGAGGGACTACCTACAATGAGCAGTTCTTC. This gives the protein CASGRGTTYNEQFF. Based on the CDR3 plus reference TRBV5-1 and TRBJ2-1, the full variable domain is KAGVTQTPRYLIKTRGQQVTLSCSPISGHRSVSWYQQTPGQGLQFLFEYFSETQRNKGNFPGRFSGRQFSNSRSEMNVSTLELGDSALYLCASGRGTTYNEQFFGPGTRLTVL.

This clonotype has a handful of counts. This chain uses TRBV28 with TRBJ1-2; tentative D call: TRBD1 (5 bases). Trimming removed 5 bases from V and 4 bases from J, with 20 bases in between. The length of the CDR3 is 16 residues. Germline V gene sequence: CDR1 MDHEN, CDR2 SYDVKM. CDR3 in amino acids: CASSTLGADGGYGYTF. The CDR3 bases are TGTGCCAGCAGTACCCTCGGGGCGGATGGCGGCTATGGCTACACCTTC.

The chain joins TRBV5-1 to TRBJ2-7, with 13 bases identical to TRBD2. This CDR3 is built from 17 residues. J lost 7 bases, V lost 4 bases, and 14 bases had no gene match. Germline CDR1 and CDR2: SGHRS and YFSETQ. The CDR3 coding sequence is TGCGCCAGCAGCAAGGGACTAGCGGGATCAACTGGGGAAGAGCAGTACTTC. It codes for CASSKGLAGSTGEEQYF.

This clonotype was counted at least ten times. The J gene is TRBJ1-5, the V gene TRBV7-8; weak D call: TRBD1 (6 bases). The length of the CDR3 is 16 residues. Germline V gene lookup returns CDR1 SGHVS and CDR2 FQNEAQ. V lost 1 base and J 2 bases, leaving 12 bases between the germline ends. The CDR3: CASSLGRGRGNQPQHF. The CDR3 bases are TGTGCCAGCAGCTTAGGCCGGGGGCGAGGCAATCAGCCCCAGCATTTT. The whole variable domain, filled in from reference TRBV7-8 and TRBJ1-5, reads GAGVSQSPRYKVAKRGQDVALRCDPISGHVSLFWYQQALGQGPEFLTYFQNEAQLDKSGLPSDRFFAERPEGSVSTLKIQRTQQEDSAVYLCASSLGRGRGNQPQHFGDGTRLSIL.

This clonotype was seen repeatedly, ten times or more. The chain links TRBV20-1 to TRBJ1-3; D is uncertain. V was shortened by 3 bases and J by 4 bases, with 13 bases between the two germline ends. There are 14 residues in the CDR3. CDR1 and CDR2 from the germline V gene are DFQATT and SNEGSKA (reference sequence). CDR3 loop: CSARLGFEGNTIYF. For the CDR3, the DNA is TGCAGTGCTAGGCTTGGATTCGAAGGAAACACCATATATTTT.

This clonotype was counted many times. This chain uses TRBV12-3 or TRBV12-4 with TRBJ2-7; D is perhaps TRBD1 (5 bases). The CDR3 runs 13 residues. V lost 2 bases to trimming and J lost 5 bases, with 10 bases between them. This CDR3 reads CASSLPDKNEQYF. Here the CDR3 DNA reads TGTGCCAGCAGTTTACCGGACAAGAACGAGCAGTACTTC.

This clonotype has ten or more counts. This chain joins TRBV6-1 and TRBJ1-5; D is perhaps TRBD1 (5 bases). The CDR3 contains 15 residues. Trimming removed 3 bases from V and 2 bases from J, with 11 bases in between. From germline, CDR1 is MNHNS and CDR2 SASEGT. The DNA of the CDR3 is TGTGCCAGCAGTGAGGGGCCGGGGGGCAATCAGCCCCAGCATTTT. It yields the protein CASSEGPGGNQPQHF.

This clonotype was found many times. The chain has TRBV18 and TRBJ1-1; 7 bases agree with TRBD1. V shed 2 bases and J 4 bases; nucleotides not matched to a gene: 4. The CDR3 is 14 residues long. Germline CDR1 and CDR2: KGHSH and LQKENI. As DNA, the CDR3 is TGTGCCAGCTCACCAGGACAGGAGATCACTGAAGCTTTCTTT. This sequence encodes CASSPGQEITEAFF.

This clonotype has only a few counts. The chain has TRBV7-2 and TRBJ2-7; D is perhaps TRBD1 (5 bases). The ends were cut back, 0 bases at V and 6 bases at J, with 15 bases in the middle. In germline, CDR1 is SGHTA, CDR2 FQGNSA. The CDR3 extends over 15 amino acids. The CDR3 nucleotides are TGTGCCAGCAGCTTAGCGCGGAGTAGGGGAAGCGAGCAGTACTTC. Translation: CASSLARSRGSEQYF.

This clonotype was picked up many times. CDR3 sequence (DNA): TGCAGCGTTGGCAGTTTCCGGGACACCTCCTACGAGCAGTACTTC. Encoded protein: CSVGSFRDTSYEQYF. The V call is TRBV29-1, the J call TRBJ2-7, with D perhaps matching TRBD1 (6 bases). The CDR3 consists of 15 residues. Trimming removed 4 bases at V and 0 bases at J, with 16 bases between. CDR1 and CDR2 (germline): SQVTM, ANQGSEA.

The gene calls are TRBV18 and TRBJ1-4; D remains ambiguous. The CDR3 is 14 residues long. V dropped 4 bases and J dropped 11 bases, with 17 bases sitting between them. In germline, CDR1 is KGHSH, CDR2 LQKENI. The CDR3 is CASSLLEGGEKLFF. The CDR3 region has the DNA TGTGCCAGCTCACTCCTCGAGGGTGGAGAGAAACTGTTTTTT.

This clonotype occurred many times. The chain couples TRBV7-9 to TRBJ2-1; 9 bases match TRBD2. The V segment lost 0 bases and the J segment 7 bases; nucleotides outside the gene matches: 4. The length of the CDR3 is 15 residues. In germline, CDR1 is SEHNR, CDR2 FQNEAQ (reference sequence). The CDR3 protein is CASSLASGGFNEQFF. DNA of the CDR3: TGTGCCAGCAGCTTAGCTAGCGGGGGATTTAATGAGCAGTTCTTC.

The CDR3 region is CSARGGGGGPLYNEQFF. As DNA, the CDR3 is TGCAGTGCTAGGGGAGGTGGTGGGGGGCCGTTGTACAATGAGCAGTTCTTC. The rearrangement uses TRBV20-1 and TRBJ2-1; D is perhaps TRBD1 or TRBD2 (6 bases each). The CDR3 length is 17 residues. Germline V gene data show CDR1 as DFQATT and CDR2 as SNEGSKA (reference sequence). V dropped 3 bases and J dropped 4 bases, with 22 bases sitting between them.

There are many counts of this clonotype. V and J are TRBV9 and TRBJ2-2; no firm D call. Trimming shortened V by 5 bases and J by 7 bases, and 6 bases separated the two germline ends. The CDR3 has 11 residues. Germline V CDR1 and CDR2: SGDLS, YYNGEE. CDR3 nucleotide sequence: TGTGCCAGCAGGGGTAACGGGGAGCTGTTTTTT. Its translation: CASRGNGELFF.

Here the CDR3 DNA reads TGTGCCAGCAGGGGGGGGCAGCGGCAGTACTTC. Amino acid sequence: CASRGGQRQYF. The chain uses TRBV27 and TRBJ2-7, with D possibly matching TRBD2 (7 bases). The CDR3 is 11 residues long. CDR1 is MNHEY, CDR2 SMNVEV, per germline (reference sequence). The V and J ends lost 6 bases and 9 bases respectively, with 12 bases between them.

This clonotype was seen repeatedly, ten times or more. The CDR3 here is CASPGQGPTNTGELFF. The CDR3 nucleotides are TGCGCATCCCCGGGACAGGGGCCTACGAACACCGGGGAGCTGTTTTTT. The chain carries TRBV29-1 and TRBJ2-2; 10 bases match TRBD1. The CDR3 extends over 16 amino acids. Germline-derived CDR1 and CDR2 are SQVTM and ANQGSEA.

The V call is TRBV11-1, the J call TRBJ2-7; D could derive from TRBD1 or TRBD2 (5 bases each). The germline V gene encodes CDR1 SGHAT and CDR2 FQDESV (reference sequence). V lost 5 bases and J lost 2, with 13 bases in between. This CDR3 region has 14 residues. The DNA for the CDR3 is TGTGCCAGCAGCGGAGGACATGGGACCTACGAGCAGTACTTC. This translates into CASSGGHGTYEQYF.

This clonotype was picked up many times. CDR3 DNA: TGCAGTGCTGCACCGACGAGCGGGACCCTCTACGAGCAGTACTTC. Protein sequence: CSAAPTSGTLYEQYF. This rearrangement joins TRBV20-1 to TRBJ2-7, with 7 bases fitting TRBD2. J gave up 3 bases and V 5 bases, and 13 bases lay outside the gene matches. The germline V gene encodes CDR1 DFQATT and CDR2 SNEGSKA (reference sequence). The CDR3 is 15 residues long.

This clonotype was detected many times. The V gene is TRBV6-1, the J gene TRBJ1-4, with D hard to call. The germline V gene encodes CDR1 MNHNS and CDR2 SASEGT. This CDR3 spans 14 amino acids. Trimming cost V 7 bases and J 5 bases, with 14 bases left between them. CDR3 sequence: CASTLRQKNEKLFF. CDR3 DNA sequence: TGTGCCAGCACCCTCCGCCAGAAGAATGAAAAACTGTTTTTT.

This clonotype was counted only a few times. This chain links TRBV27 with TRBJ2-7; no definite D call. The V gene's germline CDR1 is MNHEY and CDR2 SMNVEV (reference sequence). V lost 2 bases, J lost 2 bases, and 10 bases lay in between. The CDR3 loop spans 14 amino acids. As DNA, the CDR3 is TGTGCCAGCAGTTTAGGGCGGTCCGCCTACGAGCAGTACTTC. It is translated as CASSLGRSAYEQYF.

The chain combines TRBV9 with TRBJ2-1; D remains unclear. V was shortened by 0 bases and J by 0 bases, with 10 bases between the two germline ends. CDR3 length: 16 residues. CDR1 is SGDLS and CDR2 is YYNGEE in the germline V gene. In DNA, the CDR3 is TGTGCCAGCAGCGTAGGTTCTTCCAGCTCCTACAATGAGCAGTTCTTC. Translating gives CASSVGSSSSYNEQFF.

This clonotype was recorded many times. The chain has TRBV24-1 and TRBJ1-1; TRBD1 might be the D (6 bases). Germline V CDR1 and CDR2: KGHDR, SFDVKD. Trimming removed 8 bases from V and 5 bases from J, with 17 bases in between. The CDR3 length is 14 residues. The chain's CDR3 is CATKPAGAFTEAFF. CDR3 in DNA: TGTGCCACCAAGCCAGCAGGGGCTTTTACTGAAGCTTTCTTT.

This clonotype was seen ten or more times. This chain connects TRBV4-3 to TRBJ1-6; unclear D gene. This CDR3 is built from 14 residues. Germline assignment: CDR1 LGHNA and CDR2 YSLEER. The V gene lost 0 bases and the J gene lost 11 bases, with 11 bases spanning the gap. The DNA of the CDR3 is TGCGCCAGCAGCCAAGAAAACCGGGCAGCACCCCTCCACTTT. Residues: CASSQENRAAPLHF.

This clonotype turned up a few times. The chain is built from TRBV7-2 and TRBJ2-7; TRBD2 aligns across 8 bases. Germline CDR1 is SGHTA and CDR2 is FQGNSA. V lost 0 bases, J lost 2 bases, and 3 bases stayed unmatched. There are 15 residues in the CDR3. The CDR3 reads CASSLAGSGTYEQYF. The DNA for the CDR3 is TGTGCCAGCAGCTTAGCGGGTAGCGGGACCTACGAGCAGTACTTC.

This clonotype has ten or more counts. The chain uses TRBV9 and TRBJ1-2, with D hard to call. This CDR3 is built from 12 residues. Trimming removed 0 bases at V and 4 bases at J, with 4 bases between. CDR1 is SGDLS, CDR2 YYNGEE, per germline. CDR3 coding DNA: TGTGCCAGCAGCGTAGGGCCCTATGGCTACACCTTC. Protein sequence: CASSVGPYGYTF.